There are a few counts of the clone carrying this T cell receptor (beta chain). What it recognizes is unknown. The sample belongs to a study of CD8+ T cells in alopecia areata. Findings and limits, study-wide: Normal scalp showed lower clonality than lesional scalp, especially alopecia totalis/universalis. Mice showed TCR sharing more clearly than patients did, possibly owing to HLA. Tissue-resident alphabeta T cells belonging to normal skin likewise get sequenced within scalp specimens.

The researchers isolated CD4+ and CD8+ T cells from PBMCs by sorting. cDNA serving as the sequencing template came from extracted, reverse transcribed RNA. Profiling relied on immunoSEQ multiplex PCR, and the TCRdb table lists in-frame clones only, not all of them. Here the sample spans approximately 150,000 clones, 55% being singletons. The length of the CDR3 is 14 residues. V was trimmed by 6 bases and J by 4 bases, leaving 13 bases between them. Germline loops: CDR1 SGHTA, CDR2 FQGNSA. The specimen was CD4+ T cells sorted from blood. The TCR was taken from a human donor in good health. This chain uses TRBV7-2 with TRBJ2-1; maybe TRBD2 (5 bases). The CDR3: CASRVGGPYNEQFF. The CDR3 region has the DNA TGTGCCAGCAGAGTCGGAGGCCCTTACAATGAGCAGTTCTTC. Full variable domain (outside the CDR3, taken from reference TRBV7-2 and TRBJ2-1): GAGVSQSPSNKVTEKGKDVELRCDPISGHTALYWYRQSLGQGLEFLIYFQGNSAPDKSGLPSDRFSAERTGGSVSTLTIQRTQQEDSAVYLCASRVGGPYNEQFFGPGTRLTVL.